A few counts support the clone carrying this TCR beta chain. This record comes from a study of early T cells in non-severe SARS-CoV-2 infection. TCRdb recomputed calls from the 5' RACE reads with MiXCR, one row per CDR3 protein. The sample shows 55,000 to 85,000 distinct CDR3 sequences, roughly 13% of them seen only once. The junction had 4 bases not matched to a gene; V was cut back by 5 bases and J by 3 bases. The CDR3 has 14 amino acids. Looked up from germline, CDR1 is SEHNR and CDR2 is FQNEAQ (reference sequence). Sequencing used whole blood. The sequence derives from an adult who was a healthcare worker with PCR-confirmed SARS-CoV-2 infection or an uninfected control (not recorded which). The rearrangement joins TRBV7-9 to TRBJ1-5, with 7 bases fitting TRBD1. CDR3 amino acids: CASSEGQHNQPQHF. The CDR3 region has the DNA TGTGCCAGCAGCGAGGGACAGCACAATCAGCCCCAGCATTTT.